This T cell receptor beta chain was retrieved from a study of identical twins. TCRdb re-called the 5' RACE reads through MiXCR, storing one row per CDR3 protein. The table has approximately 500,000 distinct CDR3 sequences, approximately 25% seen once. In addition, the sample was reused for a study of T cells expressing NK-cell markers. That paper adds: In a handful of donors, dominant CD3+CD56+NKG2C+ clonotypes ranked among the top 10 CD8+ clonotypes.

The sample comprised CD4+ T cells sorted from blood. The receptor comes from a woman between 18 and 29 years old in good health.

The CDR3 DNA reads as TGTGCCAGCAGGGATTGGGGACAGACTTATGGCTACACCTTC. It translates to CASRDWGQTYGYTF. The V call is TRBV12-3 or TRBV12-4, the J call TRBJ1-2, with 7 positions matching TRBD1. Unmatched junction bases numbered 9, after V lost 6 bases and J lost 5 bases. There are 14 residues in the CDR3.